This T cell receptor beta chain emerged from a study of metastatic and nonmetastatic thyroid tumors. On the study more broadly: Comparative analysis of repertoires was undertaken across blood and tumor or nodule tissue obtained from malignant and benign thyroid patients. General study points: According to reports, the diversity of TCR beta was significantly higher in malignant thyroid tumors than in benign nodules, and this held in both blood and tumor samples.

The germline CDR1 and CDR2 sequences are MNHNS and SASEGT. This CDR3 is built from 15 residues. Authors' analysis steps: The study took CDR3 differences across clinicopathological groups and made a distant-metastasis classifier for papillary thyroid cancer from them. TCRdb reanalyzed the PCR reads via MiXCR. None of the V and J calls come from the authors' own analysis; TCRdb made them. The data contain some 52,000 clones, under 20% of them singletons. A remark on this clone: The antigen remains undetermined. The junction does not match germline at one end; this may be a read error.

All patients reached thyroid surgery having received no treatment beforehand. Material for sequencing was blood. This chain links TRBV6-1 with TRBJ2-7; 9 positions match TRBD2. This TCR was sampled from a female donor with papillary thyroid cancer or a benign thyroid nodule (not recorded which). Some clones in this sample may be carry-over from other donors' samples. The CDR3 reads CASISLAGKGYEQYF. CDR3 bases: TGTGCCAGCATTTCGCTAGCGGGAAAAGGCTACGAGCAGTATTTC.